Listed below are T cell receptor beta chains from one sample, sequenced in a study of control samples from healthy donors and cancer patients. TCRdb's table, derived via immunoSEQ multiplex PCR, lists solely in-frame clones and lacks some. Of under 450,000 clones listed, 90% are singletons. Sequencing used PBMCs. The receptors here all came from a man aged 35 to 55 with head and neck cancer. Both conserved end residues are part of each CDR3. The D gene is left open where the match is weak. Clone size is given for some rows only: seen once, a few or many times, or a class if the clone is expanded.

V	J	D	size	DNA	CDR3
TRBV18	TRBJ1-1	TRBD1	.	TGTGCCAGCTCACGCGGACAGGGGGGAACTGAAGCTTTCTTT	CASSRGQGGTEAFF
TRBV5-4	TRBJ1-3	.	.	TGTGCCAGCAGCTTGGGGGGTGGAGGCAACTCTGGAAACACCATATATTTT	CASSLGGGGNSGNTIYF
TRBV5-1	TRBJ2-3	TRBD2	.	TGCGCCAGCAGCTTGGGACTAGCGGCTCGTACGCAGTATTTT	CASSLGLAARTQYF
TRBV24-1	TRBJ1-4	.	once	TGTGCCACCAGCATGGCCGAAGGGGGGAAACTGTTTTTT	CATSMAEGGKLFF
TRBV6-1	TRBJ2-7	TRBD2	.	TGTGCCAGCAGTGACGCGGGAGAGTCTCCCTACGAGCAGTACTTC	CASSDAGESPYEQYF
TRBV7-3	TRBJ1-1	.	.	TGTGCCAGCAGCCCATTTAACGGGGGCGAAGCTTTCTTT	CASSPFNGGEAFF
TRBV10-3	TRBJ2-3	.	.	TGTGCCACCGGATTCACAGATACGCAGTATTTT	CATGFTDTQYF
TRBV6-6	TRBJ2-1	TRBD2	.	TGTGCCAGCAGTCTAGGGACTAGCGGGTTGTACAATGAGCAGTTCTTC	CASSLGTSGLYNEQFF
TRBV7-9	TRBJ2-1	.	.	TGTGCCAGCAGCCTACCGAGTGGGCCTCTATACAATGAGCAGTTCTTC	CASSLPSGPLYNEQFF
TRBV7-9	TRBJ2-1	.	.	TGTGCCAGCAGCGGCAGGGGAAATGAGCAGTTCTTC	CASSGRGNEQFF
TRBV5-1	TRBJ1-1	.	.	TGCGCCAGCAAGGGGCCCTTCTCCGGGACATCGGACACTGAAGCTTTCTTT	CASKGPFSGTSDTEAFF
TRBV12-3/TRBV12-4	TRBJ1-1	.	.	TGTGCCAGCAGTTTGGGGGCTGCAGCTTTCTTT	CASSLGAAAFF
TRBV19	TRBJ1-5	.	.	TGTGCCACCGGACTGAGCAATCAGCCCCAGCATTTT	CATGLSNQPQHF
TRBV5-5	TRBJ2-3	TRBD2	once	TGTGCCAGCAGCTTGACTAGCGGGGATACGCAGTATTTT	CASSLTSGDTQYF
TRBV6-2/TRBV6-3	TRBJ2-7	TRBD1	few	TGTGCCAGCAGTTACTCGCCGCTCCGCCAGGGGGCGTTTTCCTACGAGCAGTACTTC	CASSYSPLRQGAFSYEQYF
TRBV10-2	TRBJ1-2	.	.	TGCGCCAGCAGTGAGTCATTTTACCCATCAGGAGGCTACACCTTC	CASSESFYPSGGYTF
TRBV6-5	TRBJ2-7	.	.	TGTGCCAGCGGGCGTGGGGTCTACGAGCAGTACTTC	CASGRGVYEQYF
TRBV7-8	TRBJ1-1	TRBD1	.	TGTGCCAGCAGCTCTACAGGGGGCCCACGAACGGACACTGAAGCTTTCTTT	CASSSTGGPRTDTEAFF